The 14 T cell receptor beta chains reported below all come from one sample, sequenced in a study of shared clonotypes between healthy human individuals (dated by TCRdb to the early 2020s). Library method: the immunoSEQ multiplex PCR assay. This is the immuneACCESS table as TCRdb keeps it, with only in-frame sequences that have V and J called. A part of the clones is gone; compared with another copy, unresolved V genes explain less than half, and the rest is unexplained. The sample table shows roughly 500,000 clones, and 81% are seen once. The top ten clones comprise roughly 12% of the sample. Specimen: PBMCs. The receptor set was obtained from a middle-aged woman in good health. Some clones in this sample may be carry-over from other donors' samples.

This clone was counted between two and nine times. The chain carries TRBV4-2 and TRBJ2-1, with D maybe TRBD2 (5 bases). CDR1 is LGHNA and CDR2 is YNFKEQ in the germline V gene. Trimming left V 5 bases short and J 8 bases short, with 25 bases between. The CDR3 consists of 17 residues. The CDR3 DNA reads TGTGCCAGCAGCAGCGGAAACCCAGGCCGACTCCTGGATGAGCAGTTCTTC. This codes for CASSSGNPGRLLDEQFF.

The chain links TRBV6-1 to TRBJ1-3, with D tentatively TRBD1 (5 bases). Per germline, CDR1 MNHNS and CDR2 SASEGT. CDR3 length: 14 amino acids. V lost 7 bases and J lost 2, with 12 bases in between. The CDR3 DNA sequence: TGTGCCAGCACAATAGACAGTACTGGAAACACCATATATTTT. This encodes CASTIDSTGNTIYF.

The CDR3 is CASSLVSLDKQYF. The CDR3 DNA follows: TGTGCCAGCAGCTTAGTGTCACTGGATAAGCAGTACTTC. The chain carries TRBV11-2 and TRBJ2-7; D call uncertain. Between the trimmed V and J ends, which lost 1 base and 8 bases, there was a span of 12 bases. Germline V CDR1 and CDR2: SGHAT, FQNNGV. This CDR3 is 13 amino acids long.

In DNA, the CDR3 is TGTGCCAGTAGTATAATGGCAGGGGACACAGATACGCAGTATTTT. Protein product: CASSIMAGDTDTQYF. This chain uses TRBV19 with TRBJ2-3; TRBD1 might be the D (6 bases). Germline V gene data show CDR1 as LNHDA and CDR2 as SQIVND (reference sequence). V lost 2 bases and J lost 2, with 11 bases in between. This CDR3 is built from 15 residues.

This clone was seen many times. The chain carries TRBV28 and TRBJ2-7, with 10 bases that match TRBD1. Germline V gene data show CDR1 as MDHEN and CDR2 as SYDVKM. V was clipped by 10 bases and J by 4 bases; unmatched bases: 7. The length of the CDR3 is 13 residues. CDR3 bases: TGTGCCACCTCGACAGGGGGCTTGTACGAGCAGTACTTC. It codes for CATSTGGLYEQYF.

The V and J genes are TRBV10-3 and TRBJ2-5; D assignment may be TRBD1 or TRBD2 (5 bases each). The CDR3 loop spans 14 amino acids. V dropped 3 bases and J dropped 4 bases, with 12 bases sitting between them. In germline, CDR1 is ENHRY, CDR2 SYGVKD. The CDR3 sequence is CAISDPDSGETQYF. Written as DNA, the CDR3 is TGTGCCATCAGTGACCCCGACAGCGGAGAGACCCAGTACTTC.

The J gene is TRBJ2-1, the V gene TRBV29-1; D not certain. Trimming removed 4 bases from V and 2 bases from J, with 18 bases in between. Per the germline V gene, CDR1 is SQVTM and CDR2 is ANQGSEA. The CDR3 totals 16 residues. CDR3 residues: CSVVGLLKGTYNEQFF. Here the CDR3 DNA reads TGCAGCGTTGTGGGCCTCCTCAAGGGCACCTACAATGAGCAGTTCTTC.

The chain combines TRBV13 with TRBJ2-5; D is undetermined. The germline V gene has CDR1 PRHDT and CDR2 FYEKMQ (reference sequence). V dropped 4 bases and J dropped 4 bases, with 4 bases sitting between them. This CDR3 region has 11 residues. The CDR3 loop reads CASSSGETQYF. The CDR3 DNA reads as TGTGCCAGCAGCTCCGGAGAGACCCAGTACTTC.

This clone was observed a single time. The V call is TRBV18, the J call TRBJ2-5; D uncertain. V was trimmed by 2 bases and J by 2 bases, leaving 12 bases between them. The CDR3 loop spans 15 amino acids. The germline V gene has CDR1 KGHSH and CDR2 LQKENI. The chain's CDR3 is CASSPNPGQQETQYF. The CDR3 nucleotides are TGTGCCAGCTCACCAAATCCAGGTCAACAAGAGACCCAGTACTTC.

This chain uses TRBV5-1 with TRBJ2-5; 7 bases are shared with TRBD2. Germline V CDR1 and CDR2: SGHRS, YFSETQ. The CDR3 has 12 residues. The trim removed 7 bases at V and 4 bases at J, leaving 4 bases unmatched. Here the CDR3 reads CASRGEAETQYF. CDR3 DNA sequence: TGCGCCAGCCGGGGGGAAGCAGAGACCCAGTACTTC. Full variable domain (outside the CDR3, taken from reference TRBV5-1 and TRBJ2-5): KAGVTQTPRYLIKTRGQQVTLSCSPISGHRSVSWYQQTPGQGLQFLFEYFSETQRNKGNFPGRFSGRQFSNSRSEMNVSTLELGDSALYLCASRGEAETQYFGPGTRLLVL.

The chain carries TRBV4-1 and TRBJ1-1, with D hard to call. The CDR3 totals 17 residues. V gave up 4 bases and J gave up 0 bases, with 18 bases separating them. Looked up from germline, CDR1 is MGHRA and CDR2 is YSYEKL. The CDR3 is CASSRNWWPRLNTEAFF. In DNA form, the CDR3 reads TGCGCCAGCAGCCGGAATTGGTGGCCGCGGCTGAACACTGAAGCTTTCTTT.

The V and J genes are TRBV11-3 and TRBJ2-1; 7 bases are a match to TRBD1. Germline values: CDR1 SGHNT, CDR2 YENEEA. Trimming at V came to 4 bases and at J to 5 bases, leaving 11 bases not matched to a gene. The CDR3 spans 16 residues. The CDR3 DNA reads TGTGCCAGCAGCTCCTCACGACAGGGTGGTCACAATGAGCAGTTCTTC. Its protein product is CASSSSRQGGHNEQFF.

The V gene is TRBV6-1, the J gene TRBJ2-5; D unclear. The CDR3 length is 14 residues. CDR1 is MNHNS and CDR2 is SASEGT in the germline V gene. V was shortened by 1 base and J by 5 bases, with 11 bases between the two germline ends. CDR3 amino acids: CASSEGVGLETQYF. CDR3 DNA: TGTGCCAGCAGTGAAGGGGTCGGCTTGGAGACCCAGTACTTC.

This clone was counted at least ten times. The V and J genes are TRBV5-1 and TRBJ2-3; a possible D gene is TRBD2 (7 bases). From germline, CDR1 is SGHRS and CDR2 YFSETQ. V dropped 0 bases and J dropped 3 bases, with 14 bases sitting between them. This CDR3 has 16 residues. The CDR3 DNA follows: TGCGCCAGCAGCTTGGAGGGCAGGGGAGGGACAGATACGCAGTATTTT. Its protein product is CASSLEGRGGTDTQYF.